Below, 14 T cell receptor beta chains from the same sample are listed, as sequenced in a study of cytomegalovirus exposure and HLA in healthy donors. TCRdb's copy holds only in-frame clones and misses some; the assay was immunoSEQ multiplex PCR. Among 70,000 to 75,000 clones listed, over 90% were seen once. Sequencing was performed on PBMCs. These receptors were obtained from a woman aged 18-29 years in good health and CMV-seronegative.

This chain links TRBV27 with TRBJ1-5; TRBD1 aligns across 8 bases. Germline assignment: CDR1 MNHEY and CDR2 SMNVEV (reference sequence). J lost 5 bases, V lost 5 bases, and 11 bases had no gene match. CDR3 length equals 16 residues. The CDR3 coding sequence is TGTGCCAGCAGTCCCGCCCGGACAGGGACCTATCAGCCCCAGCATTTT. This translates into CASSPARTGTYQPQHF.

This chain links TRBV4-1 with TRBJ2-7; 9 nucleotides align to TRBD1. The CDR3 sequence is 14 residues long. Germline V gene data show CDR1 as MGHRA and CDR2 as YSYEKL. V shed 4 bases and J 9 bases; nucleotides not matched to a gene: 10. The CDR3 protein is CASSPDRGGFGQYF. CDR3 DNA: TGCGCCAGCAGCCCGGACAGGGGCGGGTTTGGGCAGTACTTC.

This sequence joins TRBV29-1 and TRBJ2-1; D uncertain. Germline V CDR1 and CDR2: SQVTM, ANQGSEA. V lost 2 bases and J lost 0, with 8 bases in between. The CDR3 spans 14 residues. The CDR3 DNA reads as TGCAGCGTTGAAAATCCGAGCTCCTACAATGAGCAGTTCTTC. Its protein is CSVENPSSYNEQFF.

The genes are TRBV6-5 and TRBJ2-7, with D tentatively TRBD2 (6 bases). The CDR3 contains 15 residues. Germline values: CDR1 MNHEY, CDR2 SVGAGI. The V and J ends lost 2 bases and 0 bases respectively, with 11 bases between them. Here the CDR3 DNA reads TGTGCCAGCAGTTACCAGAATAGCGGCTCCTACGAGCAGTACTTC. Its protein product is CASSYQNSGSYEQYF.

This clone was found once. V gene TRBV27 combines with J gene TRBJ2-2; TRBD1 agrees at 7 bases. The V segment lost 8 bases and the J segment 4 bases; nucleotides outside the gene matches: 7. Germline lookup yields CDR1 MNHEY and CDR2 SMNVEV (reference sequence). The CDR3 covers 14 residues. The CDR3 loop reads CASGRQGSTGELFF. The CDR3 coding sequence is TGTGCCAGCGGAAGACAGGGTAGCACCGGGGAGCTGTTTTTT.

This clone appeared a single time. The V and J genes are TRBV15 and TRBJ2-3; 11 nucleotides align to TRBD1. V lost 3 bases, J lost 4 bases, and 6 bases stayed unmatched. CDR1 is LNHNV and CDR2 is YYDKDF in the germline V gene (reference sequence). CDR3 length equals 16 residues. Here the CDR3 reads CATSRERTGGPDTQYF. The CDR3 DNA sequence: TGTGCCACCAGCAGGGAAAGGACAGGGGGCCCAGATACGCAGTATTTT.

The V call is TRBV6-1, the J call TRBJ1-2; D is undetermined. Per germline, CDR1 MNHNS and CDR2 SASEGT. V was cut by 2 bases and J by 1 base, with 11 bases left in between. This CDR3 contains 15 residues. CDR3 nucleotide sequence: TGTGCCAGCAGTGAAAACTGGGCCGATAACTATGGCTACACCTTC. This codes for CASSENWADNYGYTF.

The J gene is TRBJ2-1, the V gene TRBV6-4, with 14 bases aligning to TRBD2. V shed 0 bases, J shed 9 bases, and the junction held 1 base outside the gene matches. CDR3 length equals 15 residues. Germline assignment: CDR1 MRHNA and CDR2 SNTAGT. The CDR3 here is CASSDSTSGGAEQFF. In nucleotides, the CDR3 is TGTGCCAGCAGTGACTCGACTAGCGGGGGGGCTGAGCAGTTCTTC.

This CDR3 is CASSLGPEAFF. CDR3 coding DNA: TGTGCCAGCAGCTTGGGGCCTGAAGCTTTCTTT. The chain has TRBV5-6 and TRBJ1-1; D call uncertain. Trimming cost V 0 bases and J 6 bases, with 3 bases left between them. The CDR3 is 11 amino acids. CDR1 is SGHDT, CDR2 YYEEEE, per germline.

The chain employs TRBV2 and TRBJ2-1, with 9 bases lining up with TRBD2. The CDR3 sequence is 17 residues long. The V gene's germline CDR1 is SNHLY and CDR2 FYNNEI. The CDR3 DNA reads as TGTGTCTCCCAGGAGGCTTCGGGTAGCGGGAGTTACAATGAGCAGTTCTTC. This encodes CVSQEASGSGSYNEQFF.

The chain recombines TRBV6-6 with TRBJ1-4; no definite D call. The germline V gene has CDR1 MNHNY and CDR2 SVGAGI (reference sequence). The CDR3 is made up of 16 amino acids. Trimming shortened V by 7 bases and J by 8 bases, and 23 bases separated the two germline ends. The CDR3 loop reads CASTTGRGGLVEKLFF. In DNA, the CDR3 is TGTGCCAGCACAACCGGGCGGGGAGGACTGGTCGAAAAACTGTTTTTT.

The CDR3 DNA is TGTGCCATCAGTGATCCCGCTAGCGGGAGTTACGAGCAGTACTTC. Translation: CAISDPASGSYEQYF. V and J are TRBV10-3 and TRBJ2-7; 10 bases match TRBD2. Germline V gene data show CDR1 as ENHRY and CDR2 as SYGVKD. CDR3 length: 15 amino acids. V shed 3 bases and J 4 bases; nucleotides not matched to a gene: 6.

The DNA of the CDR3 is TGTGCCAGCAGTGAATGGGGGACAGGGGCTGATGGCTACACCTTC. Its protein product is CASSEWGTGADGYTF. This sequence joins TRBV25-1 and TRBJ1-2; 10 positions agree with TRBD1. Losses at the gene ends were 1 base for V and 6 bases for J; bases not matched to a gene: 5. The CDR3 runs 15 residues. Looked up from germline, CDR1 is MGHDK and CDR2 is SYGVNS.

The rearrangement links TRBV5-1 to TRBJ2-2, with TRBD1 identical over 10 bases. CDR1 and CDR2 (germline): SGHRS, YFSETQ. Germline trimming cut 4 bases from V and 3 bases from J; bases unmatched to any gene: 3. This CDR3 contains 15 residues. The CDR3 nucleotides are TGCGCCAGCAGCCTGGGACAGGGGTACACCGGGGAGCTGTTTTTT. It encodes CASSLGQGYTGELFF. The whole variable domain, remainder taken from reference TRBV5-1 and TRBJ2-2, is KAGVTQTPRYLIKTRGQQVTLSCSPISGHRSVSWYQQTPGQGLQFLFEYFSETQRNKGNFPGRFSGRQFSNSRSEMNVSTLELGDSALYLCASSLGQGYTGELFFGEGSRLTVL.